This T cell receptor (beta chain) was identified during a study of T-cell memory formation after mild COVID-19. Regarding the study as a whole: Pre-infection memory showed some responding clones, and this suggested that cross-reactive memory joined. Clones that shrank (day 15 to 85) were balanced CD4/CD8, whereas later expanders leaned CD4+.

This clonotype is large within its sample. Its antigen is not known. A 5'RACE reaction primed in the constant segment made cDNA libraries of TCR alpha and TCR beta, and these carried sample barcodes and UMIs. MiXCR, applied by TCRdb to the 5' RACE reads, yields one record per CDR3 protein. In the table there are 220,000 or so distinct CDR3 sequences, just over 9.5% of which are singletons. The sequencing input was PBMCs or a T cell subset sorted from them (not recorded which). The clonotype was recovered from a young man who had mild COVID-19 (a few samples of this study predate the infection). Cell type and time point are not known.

The CDR3, as DNA: TGCAGTGCTCCCGACAGGGGACTGGATACGCAGTATTTT. It translates to CSAPDRGLDTQYF. This sequence joins TRBV20-1 and TRBJ2-3, with TRBD1 matching over 8 bases. In germline, CDR1 is DFQATT, CDR2 SNEGSKA (reference sequence). This CDR3 has 13 amino acids. Trimming cost V 5 bases and J 6 bases; bases outside gene matches: 7.